A single sample is the source of the 27 T cell receptor beta chains below, sequenced in a study of blood T cell repertoires in COVID-19. Using immunoSEQ multiplex PCR, the repertoire was profiled, and TCRdb retains in-frame clones only, with some absent. The sample carries about 250,000 clones, approximately 84% recorded once. Sequencing was done on a sample of PBMCs or T cells enriched from blood (not recorded which). The receptor source for this set is a man aged 40-50 years who had recovered from COVID-19.

The J gene is TRBJ1-1, the V gene TRBV30; D perhaps matches TRBD1 (6 bases). V was cut by 4 bases and J by 1 base, with 13 bases left in between. Germline-derived CDR1 and CDR2 are GTSNPN and SVGIG (reference sequence). This CDR3 has 14 residues. This CDR3 reads CAWTLGTQNTEAFF. The CDR3 DNA sequence: TGTGCCTGGACCTTAGGGACACAGAACACTGAAGCTTTCTTT. Complete variable domain (other parts from reference TRBV30 and TRBJ1-1): SQTIHQWPATLVQPVGSPLSLECTVEGTSNPNLYWYRQAAGRGLQLLFYSVGIGQISSEVPQNLSASRPQDRQFILSSKKLLLSDSGFYLCAWTLGTQNTEAFFGQGTRLTVV.

The chain has TRBV28 and TRBJ1-4; D perhaps matches TRBD1 (6 bases). CDR1 is MDHEN and CDR2 is SYDVKM in the germline V gene. This CDR3 contains 15 residues. V was shortened by 4 bases and J by 2 bases, with 11 bases between the two germline ends. The CDR3 here is CASSSSGATNEKLFF. CDR3 bases: TGTGCCAGCAGTTCCTCAGGGGCGACTAATGAAAAACTGTTTTTT.

The table lists this clone with a few counts. The CDR3 DNA sequence: TGTGCCTGGAGTTCCGGCGGGGTAGGATATAATTCACCCCTCCACTTT. Amino acids: CAWSSGGVGYNSPLHF. This chain uses TRBV30 with TRBJ1-6, with D unclear. Germline assignment: CDR1 GTSNPN and CDR2 SVGIG (reference sequence). Trimming pared 2 bases from V and 4 bases from J, leaving 15 bases between. The CDR3 has 16 residues.

This clone was counted a single time. The chain uses TRBV24-1 and TRBJ2-5; D is possibly TRBD1 (5 bases). This CDR3 comprises 14 residues. Trimming took 3 bases from V and 1 from J, leaving 8 bases between them. Germline lookup yields CDR1 KGHDR and CDR2 SFDVKD. In DNA form, the CDR3 reads TGTGCCACCAGTGATATGACAGTCCAAGAGACCCAGTACTTC. Residues: CATSDMTVQETQYF.

The rearrangement uses TRBV4-3 and TRBJ1-3, with D uncertain. The length of the CDR3 is 15 residues. Trimming left V 0 bases short and J 4 bases short, with 10 bases between. Germline V gene data show CDR1 as LGHNA and CDR2 as YSLEER. The CDR3 is CASSQEAVAGNTIYF. In nucleotides, the CDR3 is TGCGCCAGCAGCCAAGAAGCAGTAGCCGGAAACACCATATATTTT.

The chain couples TRBV6-5 to TRBJ2-1, with 7 bases identical to TRBD1. J gave up 4 bases and V 6 bases, and 9 bases lay outside the gene matches. The length of the CDR3 is 15 residues. Germline V gene lookup returns CDR1 MNHEY and CDR2 SVGAGI. As DNA, the CDR3 is TGTGCCAGCAGGTCCGGGACAGTAAATTACAATGAGCAGTTCTTC. This codes for CASRSGTVNYNEQFF.

The chain recombines TRBV5-1 with TRBJ2-1, with a possible D match to TRBD2 (5 bases). The CDR3 extends over 15 amino acids. Germline V CDR1 and CDR2: SGHRS, YFSETQ. V was cut by 2 bases and J by 0 bases, with 9 bases left in between. CDR3 in amino acids: CASSFTSSSYNEQFF. The CDR3 region has the DNA TGCGCCAGCAGCTTTACTAGTAGCTCCTACAATGAGCAGTTCTTC.

Written as DNA, the CDR3 is TGCGCCAGCAGCTTGGCGGGGGACCGGAGGGGCTACACCTTC. It encodes CASSLAGDRRGYTF. The V and J genes are TRBV5-1 and TRBJ1-2, with a tentative D call TRBD1 (5 bases). Germline assignment: CDR1 SGHRS and CDR2 YFSETQ. This CDR3 spans 14 amino acids. V was shortened by 0 bases and J by 8 bases, with 14 bases between the two germline ends.

DNA for the CDR3: TGCGCCAGCAGCCCGACAGGGGGCAGGGAAAAACTGTTTTTT. As protein: CASSPTGGREKLFF. V gene TRBV4-3 combines with J gene TRBJ1-4; 10 bases line up with TRBD1. J lost 8 bases, V lost 4 bases, and 4 bases had no gene match. CDR1 and CDR2 (germline): LGHNA, YSLEER. The CDR3 is made up of 14 amino acids.

The J gene is TRBJ2-3, the V gene TRBV5-5, with 10 nucleotides matching TRBD1. J was trimmed by 1 base and V by 4 bases; bases with no gene match: 3. Germline V gene sequence: CDR1 SGHKS, CDR2 YYEKEE (reference sequence). CDR3 length: 15 residues. CDR3: CASSHGTGGTDTQYF. The CDR3 DNA is TGTGCCAGCAGCCACGGGACAGGGGGCACAGATACGCAGTATTTT.

The chain is built from TRBV12-3 or TRBV12-4 and TRBJ1-2; D not certain. Trimming removed 0 bases from V and 4 bases from J, with 6 bases in between. The CDR3 totals 13 residues. DNA for the CDR3: TGTGCCAGCAGTTTAGCCGGAGGCTATGGCTACACCTTC. Encoded protein: CASSLAGGYGYTF.

This sequence joins TRBV7-3 and TRBJ1-2, with 8 bases matching TRBD1. The CDR3 has 16 amino acids. Germline CDR1 SGHTA, CDR2 FQGTGA. Trimming at V came to 4 bases and at J to 2 bases, leaving 9 bases not matched to a gene. The CDR3 region has the DNA TGTGCCAGCAGCTCAGGGGGCCCTAATCTCAACTATGGCTACACCTTC. Residues: CASSSGGPNLNYGYTF.

The genes are TRBV21-1 and TRBJ2-3; the D segment call TRBD1 is taken from the table without a DNA check. TRBV21-1 is designated a pseudogene. CDR3 length: 24 residues. In DNA form, the CDR3 reads TGTGCCAGCAGCAAAGTTTTTCGGGACAGGGGCTATGGGACCTCCCCCAGAAACACAGATACGCAGTATTTT. Protein sequence: CASSKVFRDRGYGTSPRNTDTQYF.

The chain employs TRBV11-2 and TRBJ1-2; D is undetermined. Germline V gene data show CDR1 as SGHAT and CDR2 as FQNNGV. The CDR3 extends over 13 amino acids. The germline V and J ends were trimmed by 0 bases and 5 bases, with 7 bases remaining between them. CDR3 in DNA: TGTGCCAGCAGCTTAGAAAGGAGATATGGCTACACCTTC. It encodes CASSLERRYGYTF.

In this sample, this clone turned up once. CDR3 region: CASSQDGGGSYNEQFF. Written as DNA, the CDR3 is TGTGCCAGCAGCCAAGATGGTGGCGGGAGTTACAATGAGCAGTTCTTC. The chain is built from TRBV3-1 (or the pseudogene TRBV3-2) and TRBJ2-1; 7 bases map to TRBD2. CDR1 is LGHDT, CDR2 YNNKEL, per germline (reference sequence). The CDR3 spans 16 residues. Unmatched junction bases numbered 6, after V lost 0 bases and J lost 4 bases.

CDR3 loop: CSVEGRGSPDTQYF. Written as DNA, the CDR3 is TGCAGCGTTGAAGGCAGGGGGTCCCCAGATACGCAGTATTTT. V gene TRBV29-1 combines with J gene TRBJ2-3; 7 nucleotides line up with TRBD1. Germline lookup yields CDR1 SQVTM and CDR2 ANQGSEA. V gave up 1 base and J gave up 4 bases; unmatched junction bases: 5. The CDR3 contains 14 residues.

The V gene is TRBV5-1, the J gene TRBJ2-2; a weak D match, TRBD1 (6 bases). The V end lost 4 bases, the J end lost 4 bases, and 14 bases lay between the germline ends. CDR3 length: 15 amino acids. Germline assignment: CDR1 SGHRS and CDR2 YFSETQ. CDR3 in amino acids: CASSPRTERTGELFF. For the CDR3, the DNA is TGCGCCAGCAGCCCCCGGACAGAGCGCACCGGGGAGCTGTTTTTT.

The chain has TRBV7-3 and TRBJ2-2; perhaps TRBD1 as D (7 bases). The ends were cut back, 5 bases at V and 2 bases at J, with 15 bases in the middle. This CDR3 is 16 amino acids long. Per the germline V gene, CDR1 is SGHTA and CDR2 is FQGTGA. This CDR3 reads CASSPRQGGNTGELFF. DNA for the CDR3: TGTGCCAGCAGCCCCCGCCAGGGGGGCAACACCGGGGAGCTGTTTTTT.

The V and J genes are TRBV2 and TRBJ2-7, with D possibly TRBD1 on 5 matching bases. The V gene lost 6 bases and the J gene lost 4 bases, with 16 bases spanning the gap. The CDR3 length is 14 residues. CDR1 is SNHLY, CDR2 FYNNEI, per germline. CDR3 residues: CASRPTESSYEQYF. For the CDR3, the DNA is TGTGCCAGCAGGCCGACAGAAAGTTCGTACGAGCAGTACTTC.

This clone was counted once. This chain uses TRBV5-1 with TRBJ2-5, with 7 bases fitting TRBD1. From germline, CDR1 is SGHRS and CDR2 YFSETQ. V gave up 4 bases and J gave up 5 bases; unmatched junction bases: 8. There are 14 residues in the CDR3. The CDR3 nucleotides are TGCGCCAGCAGCCCGACAGGGTGGAGGGAGACCCAGTACTTC. Translated: CASSPTGWRETQYF. Full variable domain (rest looked up from reference TRBV5-1 and TRBJ2-5): KAGVTQTPRYLIKTRGQQVTLSCSPISGHRSVSWYQQTPGQGLQFLFEYFSETQRNKGNFPGRFSGRQFSNSRSEMNVSTLELGDSALYLCASSPTGWRETQYFGPGTRLLVL.

This chain joins TRBV28 and TRBJ1-5; maybe TRBD1 (5 bases). The V gene lost 8 bases and the J gene lost 4 bases, with 15 bases spanning the gap. The V gene's germline CDR1 is MDHEN and CDR2 SYDVKM. This CDR3 spans 14 amino acids. As DNA, the CDR3 is TGTGCCAGCGGCCGCGCGGGGCGGAATCAGCCCCAGCATTTT. Protein: CASGRAGRNQPQHF.

The chain links TRBV18 to TRBJ2-3, with 10 bases lining up with TRBD2. This CDR3 contains 14 residues. Germline assignment: CDR1 KGHSH and CDR2 LQKENI. The J segment lost 7 bases and the V segment lost 7 bases, leaving 8 bases of the junction unmatched. This chain's CDR3 is CASFASGRFHTQYF. The CDR3 DNA reads as TGTGCCAGCTTCGCTAGCGGGAGATTCCATACGCAGTATTTT.

The chain is built from TRBV4-2 and TRBJ1-1; D gene uncertain. CDR1 LGHNA and CDR2 YNFKEQ come from the germline V gene. Trimming left V 6 bases short and J 1 base short, with 9 bases between. CDR3 length: 13 amino acids. The CDR3 is CASRGDGNTEAFF. Written as DNA, the CDR3 is TGTGCCAGCAGAGGAGACGGGAACACTGAAGCTTTCTTT.

This clone is a singleton in its sample. This chain joins TRBV7-8 and TRBJ2-5; TRBD2 agrees at 7 bases. With V trimmed by 2 bases and J by 5 bases, 2 bases remained unmatched. This CDR3 contains 13 residues. Germline V lookup: CDR1 SGHVS, CDR2 FQNEAQ. For the CDR3, the DNA is TGTGCCAGCAGCTTAATGCGGGGGGAGACCCAGTACTTC. Amino acids: CASSLMRGETQYF.

The CDR3 loop reads CASRAVSSYNEQFF. Written as DNA, the CDR3 is TGCGCCAGCCGAGCGGTTAGCTCCTACAATGAGCAGTTCTTC. The chain carries TRBV10-1 and TRBJ2-1; the D gene is possibly TRBD2 (5 bases). Looked up from germline, CDR1 is WNHNN and CDR2 is SYGVQD (reference sequence). CDR3 length: 14 amino acids. V lost 8 bases and J 0 bases, leaving 11 bases between the germline ends.

This rearrangement joins TRBV19 to TRBJ2-7, with TRBD1 as a possible D gene (6 bases). The CDR3 has 14 residues. The V end lost 3 bases, the J end lost 0 bases, and 9 bases lay between the germline ends. Looked up from germline, CDR1 is LNHDA and CDR2 is SQIVND (reference sequence). This CDR3 is CASSIQGSSYEQYF. The CDR3 region has the DNA TGTGCCAGTAGTATCCAGGGGAGCTCCTACGAGCAGTACTTC.

The chain carries TRBV3-1 (or the pseudogene TRBV3-2) and TRBJ2-5, with TRBD2 matching over 12 bases. The V segment lost 4 bases and the J segment 2 bases; nucleotides outside the gene matches: 11. The V gene's germline CDR1 is LGHDT and CDR2 YNNKEL (reference sequence). CDR3 length: 18 amino acids. CDR3 nucleotide sequence: TGTGCCAGCAGCCTCCTCCCTGCTAGCGGGGGGGGGCAAGAGACCCAGTACTTC. This gives the protein CASSLLPASGGGQETQYF.